The sequence of this T cell receptor (beta chain) was determined in a study of cytomegalovirus exposure and HLA in healthy donors. CDR3 length equals 15 residues. Germline lookup yields CDR1 ENHRY and CDR2 SYGVKD. J was trimmed by 1 base and V by 2 bases; bases with no gene match: 0. The PCR contained 60 Vbeta and 13 Jbeta primers. The table came from immunoSEQ multiplex PCR; TCRdb's copy has only in-frame clones and leaves some out. The table includes roughly 150,000 clones, 60% to 80% detected once. The receptor was isolated from a man aged 50 to 59 in good health and CMV-seropositive. The genes are TRBV10-3 and TRBJ1-5; 9 bases align to TRBD1. The sequencing input was PBMCs. CDR3: CAISEDRGSNQPQHF. In nucleotides, the CDR3 is TGTGCCATCAGTGAGGACAGGGGGAGCAATCAGCCCCAGCATTTT.